This TCR beta chain is from a study of T cells in Graves' hyperthyroidism and ophthalmopathy. Study-level findings and limits: The model identified upcoming ophthalmopathy a median 6.5 months ahead of onset. Most expanded thyroid clonotypes above 0.001 also appeared in blood.

The length of the CDR3 is 15 residues. V shed 6 bases and J 2 bases; nucleotides not matched to a gene: 7. Subjects with ophthalmopathy showed a Clinical Activity Score no lower than 3, a NOSPECS grade no lower than 4, and a duration shorter than 3 months. RNA transcripts provided the source from which TCR beta CDR3 regions were amplified. The TCR CDR3 was amplified in a first-round RT-PCR using the HTBI primer set. TCRdb ran MiXCR on the multiplex PCR reads and lists one entry per CDR3 protein. Counted here are about 640,000 distinct CDR3 sequences, less than 25% occurring once; the ten biggest clones make up approximately 30%. This clonotype was counted many times. Its antigen is undetermined.

The V call is TRBV12-3 or TRBV12-4, the J call TRBJ2-3; 8 positions match TRBD1. The sequence was collected from a man aged 30 to 45 with Graves' ophthalmopathy. Material for sequencing was blood. The CDR3 here is CASSPWDRFTDTQYF. The CDR3 DNA sequence: TGTGCCAGCAGCCCTTGGGACAGGTTCACAGATACGCAGTATTTT.